This T cell receptor beta chain emerged from a study of OX40 agonist ivuxolimab in advanced cancers. The germline V gene encodes CDR1 SSHAT and CDR2 FNYEAQ (reference sequence). The CDR3 is made up of 10 amino acids. Using immunoSEQ multiplex PCR, the repertoire was profiled, and TCRdb retains in-frame clones only, with some absent. This sample has tens of thousands of clones, with approximately 90% found just once. A note on this clone: At one of its ends the junction is not consistent with the germline gene, which may arise from a read error.

The source is an adult with an advanced solid tumor such as melanoma, head and neck, liver or kidney cancer. The chain employs TRBV7-7 and TRBJ1-1; D is ambiguous. The sequencing used CD4+ or CD8+ T cells sorted from blood, collected in a trial of the OX40 agonist ivuxolimab. In DNA form, the CDR3 reads TGTGCTAGCAGCTTAATCGGGGATTTCTTT. Amino acid sequence: CASSLIGDFF.